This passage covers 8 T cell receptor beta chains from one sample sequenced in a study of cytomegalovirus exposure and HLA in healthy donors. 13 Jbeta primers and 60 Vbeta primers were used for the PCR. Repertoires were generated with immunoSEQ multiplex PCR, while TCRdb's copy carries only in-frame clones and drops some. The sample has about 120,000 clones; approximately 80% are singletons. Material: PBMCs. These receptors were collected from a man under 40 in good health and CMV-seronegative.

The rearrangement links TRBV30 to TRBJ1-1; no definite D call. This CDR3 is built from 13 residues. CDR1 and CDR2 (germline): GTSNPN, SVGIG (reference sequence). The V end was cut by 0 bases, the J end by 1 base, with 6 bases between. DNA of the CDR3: TGTGCCTGGAGTGTAATCTCGAACACTGAAGCTTTCTTT. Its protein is CAWSVISNTEAFF.

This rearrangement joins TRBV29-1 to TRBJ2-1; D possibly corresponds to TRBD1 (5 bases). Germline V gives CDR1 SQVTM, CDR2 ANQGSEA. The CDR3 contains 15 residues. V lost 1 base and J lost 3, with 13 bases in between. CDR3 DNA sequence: TGCAGCGTTGAAGGGACACCTAGGGGCTACAATGAGCAGTTCTTC. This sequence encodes CSVEGTPRGYNEQFF.

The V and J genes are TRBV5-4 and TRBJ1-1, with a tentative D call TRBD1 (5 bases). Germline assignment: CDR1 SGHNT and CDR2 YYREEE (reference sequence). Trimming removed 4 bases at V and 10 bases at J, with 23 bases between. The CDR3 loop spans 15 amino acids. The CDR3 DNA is TGTGCCAGCAGCCCCCAGACAGACTCACCCTTGGGAGCTTTCTTT. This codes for CASSPQTDSPLGAFF.

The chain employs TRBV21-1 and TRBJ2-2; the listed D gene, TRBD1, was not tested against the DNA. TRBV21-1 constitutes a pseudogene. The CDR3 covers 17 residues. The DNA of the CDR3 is TGTGCCAGCAGCTCATCAATCGGGACAGCGAGCACCGGGGAGCTGTTTTTT. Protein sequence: CASSSSIGTASTGELFF.

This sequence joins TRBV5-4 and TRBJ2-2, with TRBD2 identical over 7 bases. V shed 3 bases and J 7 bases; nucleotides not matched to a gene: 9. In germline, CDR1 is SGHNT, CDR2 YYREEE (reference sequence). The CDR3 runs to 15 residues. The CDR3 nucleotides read TGTGCCAGCAGCTCCGGGACTACAAGGCTCGGGGAGCTGTTTTTT. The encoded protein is CASSSGTTRLGELFF.

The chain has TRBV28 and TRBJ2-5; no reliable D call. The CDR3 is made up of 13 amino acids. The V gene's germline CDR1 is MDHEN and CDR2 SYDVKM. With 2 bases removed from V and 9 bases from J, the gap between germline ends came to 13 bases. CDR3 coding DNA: TGTGCCAGCAGTTTACCGGTCACTCGAGCCCAGTACTTC. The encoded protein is CASSLPVTRAQYF.

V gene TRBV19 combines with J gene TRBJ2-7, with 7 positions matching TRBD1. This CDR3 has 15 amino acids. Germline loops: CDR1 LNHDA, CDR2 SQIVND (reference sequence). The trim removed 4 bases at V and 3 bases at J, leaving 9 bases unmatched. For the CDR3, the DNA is TGTGCCAGTAGTAGGGGACGACAGGGTTTCTACGAGCAGTACTTC. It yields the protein CASSRGRQGFYEQYF.

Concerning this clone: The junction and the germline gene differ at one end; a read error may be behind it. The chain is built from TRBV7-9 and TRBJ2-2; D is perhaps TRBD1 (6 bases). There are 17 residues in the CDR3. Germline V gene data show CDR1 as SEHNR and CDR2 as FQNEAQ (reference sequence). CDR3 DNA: TGTTCCAGCAGCTTAGGGGACGGACAGAGTAACACCGGGGAGCTGTTTTTT. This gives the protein CSSSLGDGQSNTGELFF.